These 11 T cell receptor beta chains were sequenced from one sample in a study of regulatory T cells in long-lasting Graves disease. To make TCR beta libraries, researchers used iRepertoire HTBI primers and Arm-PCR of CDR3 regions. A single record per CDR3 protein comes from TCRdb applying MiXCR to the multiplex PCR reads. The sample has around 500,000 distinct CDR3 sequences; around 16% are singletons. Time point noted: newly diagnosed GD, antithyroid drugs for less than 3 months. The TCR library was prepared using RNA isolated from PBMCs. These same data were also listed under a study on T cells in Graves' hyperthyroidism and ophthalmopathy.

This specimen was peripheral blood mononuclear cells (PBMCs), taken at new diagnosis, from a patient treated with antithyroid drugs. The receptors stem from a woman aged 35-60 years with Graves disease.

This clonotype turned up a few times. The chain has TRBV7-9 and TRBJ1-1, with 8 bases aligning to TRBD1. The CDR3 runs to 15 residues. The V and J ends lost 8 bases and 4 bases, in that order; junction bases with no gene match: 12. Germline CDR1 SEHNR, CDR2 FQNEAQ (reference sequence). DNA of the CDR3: TGTGCCAGCGGGGGAGGACAGGGTGATGCCACTGAAGCTTTCTTT. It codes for CASGGGQGDATEAFF. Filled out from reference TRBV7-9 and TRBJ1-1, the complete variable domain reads DTGVSQNPRHKITKRGQNVTFRCDPISEHNRLYWYRQTLGQGPEFLTYFQNEAQLEKSRLLSDRFSAERPKGSFSTLEIQRTEQGDSAMYLCASGGGQGDATEAFFGQGTRLTVV.

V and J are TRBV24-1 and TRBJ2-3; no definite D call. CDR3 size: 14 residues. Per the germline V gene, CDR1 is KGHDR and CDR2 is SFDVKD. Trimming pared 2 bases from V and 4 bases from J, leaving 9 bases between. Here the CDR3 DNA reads TGTGCCACCAGTGATTATCCGGGCTCAGATACGCAGTATTTT. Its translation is CATSDYPGSDTQYF.

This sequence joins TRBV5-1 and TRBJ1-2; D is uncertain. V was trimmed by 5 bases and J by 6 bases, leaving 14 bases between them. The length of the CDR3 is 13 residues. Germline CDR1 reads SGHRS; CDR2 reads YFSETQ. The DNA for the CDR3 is TGCGCCAGCAGAACAGACGGATCCGATGGCTACACCTTC. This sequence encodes CASRTDGSDGYTF.

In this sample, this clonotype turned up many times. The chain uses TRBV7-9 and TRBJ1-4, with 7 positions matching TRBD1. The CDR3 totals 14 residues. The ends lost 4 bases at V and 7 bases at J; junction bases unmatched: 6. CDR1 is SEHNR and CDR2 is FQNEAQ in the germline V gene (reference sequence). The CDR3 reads CASSSDRMREKLFF. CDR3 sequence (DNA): TGTGCCAGCAGCTCGGACAGGATGCGTGAAAAACTGTTTTTT.

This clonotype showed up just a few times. The CDR3 reads CASSQTGVGETQYF. The CDR3 DNA is TGTGCCAGCAGCCAAACAGGGGTGGGAGAGACCCAGTACTTC. The chain couples TRBV7-3 to TRBJ2-5, with TRBD1 identical over 7 bases. The germline CDR1 and CDR2 sequences are SGHTA and FQGTGA. Unmatched junction bases numbered 7, after V lost 5 bases and J lost 4 bases. The CDR3 is 14 amino acids.

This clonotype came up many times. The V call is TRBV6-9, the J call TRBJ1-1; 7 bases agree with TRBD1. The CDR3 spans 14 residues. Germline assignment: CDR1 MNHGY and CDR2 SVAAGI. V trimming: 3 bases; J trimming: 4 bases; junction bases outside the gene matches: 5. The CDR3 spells CASSYSSGGTEAFF. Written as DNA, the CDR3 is TGTGCCAGCAGTTACTCATCAGGGGGCACTGAAGCTTTCTTT.

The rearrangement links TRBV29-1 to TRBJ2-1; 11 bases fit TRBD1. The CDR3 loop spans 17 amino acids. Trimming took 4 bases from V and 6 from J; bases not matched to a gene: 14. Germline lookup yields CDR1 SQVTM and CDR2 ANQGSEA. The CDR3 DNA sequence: TGCAGCGTTGCTGTGGGACAGGGGGTTGGACAAAGCAATGAGCAGTTCTTC. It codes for CSVAVGQGVGQSNEQFF.

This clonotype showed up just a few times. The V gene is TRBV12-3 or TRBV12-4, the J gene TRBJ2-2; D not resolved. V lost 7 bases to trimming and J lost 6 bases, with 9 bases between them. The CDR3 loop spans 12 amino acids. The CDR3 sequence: CASTLPAGELFF. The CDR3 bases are TGTGCCAGCACCCTACCTGCCGGGGAGCTGTTTTTT.

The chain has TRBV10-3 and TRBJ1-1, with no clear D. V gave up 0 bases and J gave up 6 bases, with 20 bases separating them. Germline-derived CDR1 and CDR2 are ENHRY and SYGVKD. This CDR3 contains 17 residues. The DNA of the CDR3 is TGTGCCATCAGTGAGTCCCCACAGACTAGGGCGGACCCTGAAGCTTTCTTT. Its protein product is CAISESPQTRADPEAFF.

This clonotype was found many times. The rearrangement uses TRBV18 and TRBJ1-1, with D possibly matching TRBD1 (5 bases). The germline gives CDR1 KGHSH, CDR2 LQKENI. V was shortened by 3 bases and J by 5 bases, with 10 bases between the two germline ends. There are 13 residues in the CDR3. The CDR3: CASSPLAGTEAFF. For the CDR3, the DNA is TGTGCCAGCTCACCCCTCGCAGGGACTGAAGCTTTCTTT.

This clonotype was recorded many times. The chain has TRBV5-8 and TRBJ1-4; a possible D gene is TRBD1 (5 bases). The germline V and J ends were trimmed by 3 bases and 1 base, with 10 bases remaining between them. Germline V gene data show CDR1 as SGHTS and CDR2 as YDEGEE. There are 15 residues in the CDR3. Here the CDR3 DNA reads TGTGCCAGCAGCTCAGGGCGGAGAACTAATGAAAAACTGTTTTTT. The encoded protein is CASSSGRRTNEKLFF.